These 2 T cell receptor beta chains came from one sample sequenced in a study of human T cells and chemical hapten exposure. The sample's time point: patch test 2, 6 weeks after DPC sensitization. The treatment here: therapeutic diphenylcyclopropenone sensitization with weekly scalp DPC. TCRdb redid the calling of the RACE reads with MiXCR, one entry per CDR3 protein. The table has fewer than 100,000 distinct CDR3 sequences, about 9% seen once; the top ten hold 2% to 2.5%. This sample comprised whole blood, obtained in connection with sensitization to the hapten diphenylcyclopropenone (DPC). The receptors were gathered from a woman aged 40-49 years with alopecia areata. Some clones in this sample may be carry-over from other donors' samples.

This clonotype showed up many times. This chain links TRBV2 with TRBJ2-3; possibly TRBD2 for D (5 bases). The CDR3 covers 14 residues. V was trimmed by 4 bases and J by 6 bases, leaving 14 bases between them. Germline CDR1 is SNHLY and CDR2 is FYNNEI. As DNA, the CDR3 is TGTGCCAGCAGTGGACCCGTGGGAGCGGATACGCAGTATTTT. It yields the protein CASSGPVGADTQYF. Full variable domain (missing parts from reference TRBV2 and TRBJ2-3): EPEVTQTPSHQVTQMGQEVILRCVPISNHLYFYWYRQILGQKVEFLVSFYNNEISEKSEIFDDQFSVERPDGSNFTLKIRSTKLEDSAMYFCASSGPVGADTQYFGPGTRLTVL.

The CDR3 sequence: CSAPGNQPQHF. CDR3 DNA sequence: TGCAGTGCTCCTGGCAATCAGCCCCAGCATTTT. The chain is built from TRBV20-1 and TRBJ1-5; D is uncertain. The CDR3 loop spans 11 amino acids. V was trimmed by 5 bases and J by 2 bases, leaving 4 bases between them. Germline CDR1 and CDR2: DFQATT and SNEGSKA (reference sequence).